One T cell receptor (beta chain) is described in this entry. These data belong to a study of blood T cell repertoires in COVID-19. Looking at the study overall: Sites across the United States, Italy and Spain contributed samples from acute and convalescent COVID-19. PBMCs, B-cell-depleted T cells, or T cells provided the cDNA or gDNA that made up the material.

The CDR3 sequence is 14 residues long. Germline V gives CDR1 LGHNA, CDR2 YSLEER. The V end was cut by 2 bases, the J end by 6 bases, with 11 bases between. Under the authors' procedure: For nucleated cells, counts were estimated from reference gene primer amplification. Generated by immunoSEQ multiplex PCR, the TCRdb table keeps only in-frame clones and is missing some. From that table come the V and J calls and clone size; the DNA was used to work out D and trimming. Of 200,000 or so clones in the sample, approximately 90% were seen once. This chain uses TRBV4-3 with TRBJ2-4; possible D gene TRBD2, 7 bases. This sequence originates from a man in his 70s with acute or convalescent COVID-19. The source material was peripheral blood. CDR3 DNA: TGCGCCAGCAGCCAAAGGGGAGGGGGAAACATTCAGTACTTC. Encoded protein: CASSQRGGGNIQYF.